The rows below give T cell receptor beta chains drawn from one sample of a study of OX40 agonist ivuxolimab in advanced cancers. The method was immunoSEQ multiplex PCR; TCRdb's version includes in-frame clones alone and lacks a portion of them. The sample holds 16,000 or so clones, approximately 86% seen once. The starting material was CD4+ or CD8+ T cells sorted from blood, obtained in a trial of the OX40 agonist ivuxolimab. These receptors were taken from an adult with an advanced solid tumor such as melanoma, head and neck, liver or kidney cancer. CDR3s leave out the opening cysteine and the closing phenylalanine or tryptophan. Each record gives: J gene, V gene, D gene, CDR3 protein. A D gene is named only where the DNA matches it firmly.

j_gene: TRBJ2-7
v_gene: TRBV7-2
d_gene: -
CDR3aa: ASSLRRASSYEQY

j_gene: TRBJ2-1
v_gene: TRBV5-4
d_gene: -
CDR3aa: ASSLRRAYNEQF

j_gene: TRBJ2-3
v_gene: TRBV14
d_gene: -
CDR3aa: ASSPGQPRSSDTQY

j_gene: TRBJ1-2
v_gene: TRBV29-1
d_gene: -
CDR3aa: SVVRLDSYGYT

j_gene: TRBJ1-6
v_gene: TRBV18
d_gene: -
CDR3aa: ASSPGEGGNSPLH

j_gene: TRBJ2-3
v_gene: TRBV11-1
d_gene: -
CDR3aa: ASSLDGPPRDTQY

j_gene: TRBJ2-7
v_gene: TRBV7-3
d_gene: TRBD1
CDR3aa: ASSPGQGMTREQY

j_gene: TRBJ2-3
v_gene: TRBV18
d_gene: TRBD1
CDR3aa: ASSESTGGTDTQY

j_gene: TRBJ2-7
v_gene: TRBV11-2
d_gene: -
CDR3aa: ASSLVASSYEQY

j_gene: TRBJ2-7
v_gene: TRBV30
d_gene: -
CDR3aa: AWSVDSFSYEQY

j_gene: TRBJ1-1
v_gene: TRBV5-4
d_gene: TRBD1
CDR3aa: ASSSGDRVSTEAF

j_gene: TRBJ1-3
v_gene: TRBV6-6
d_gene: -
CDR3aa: ASSNRAGNTIY

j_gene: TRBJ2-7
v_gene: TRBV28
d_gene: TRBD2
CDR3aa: ASSLLRELYEQY

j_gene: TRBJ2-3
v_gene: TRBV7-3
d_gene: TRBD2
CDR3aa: ASSLGSPSGRTSTDTQY

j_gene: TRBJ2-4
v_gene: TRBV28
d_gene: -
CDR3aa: ASSRRGARNIQY

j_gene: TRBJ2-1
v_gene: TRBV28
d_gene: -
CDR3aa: ASSPRHEQF

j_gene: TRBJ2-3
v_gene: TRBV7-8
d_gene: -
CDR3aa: ASRPTTTDTQY

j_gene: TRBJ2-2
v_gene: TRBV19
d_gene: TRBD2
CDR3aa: ASSIEPSLAGRDGELF

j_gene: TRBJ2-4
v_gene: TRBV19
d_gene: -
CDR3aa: ASSPGDVNLAKNIQY

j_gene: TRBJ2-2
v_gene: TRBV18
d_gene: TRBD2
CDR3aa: ASSPLAGGTGELF

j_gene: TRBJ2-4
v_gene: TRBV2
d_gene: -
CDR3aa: ASSKPLQYIQY

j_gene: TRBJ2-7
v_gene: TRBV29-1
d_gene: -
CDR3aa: SAARGGGEQY

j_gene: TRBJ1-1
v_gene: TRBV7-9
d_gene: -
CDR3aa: ASSGDTNTEAF

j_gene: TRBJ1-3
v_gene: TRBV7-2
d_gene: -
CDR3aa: ASSLSGTAGGNTIY

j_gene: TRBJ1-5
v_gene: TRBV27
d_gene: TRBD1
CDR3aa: ASGVPGQGGQPQH

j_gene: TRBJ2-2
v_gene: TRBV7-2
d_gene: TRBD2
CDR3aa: ASSLVAGGPTGELF

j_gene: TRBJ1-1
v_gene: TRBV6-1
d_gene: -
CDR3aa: ASSFWADEAF

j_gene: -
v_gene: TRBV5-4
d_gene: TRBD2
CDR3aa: ASSSGGTASGAYEQY

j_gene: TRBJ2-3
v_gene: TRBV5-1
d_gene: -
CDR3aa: ASSFAEDTQY

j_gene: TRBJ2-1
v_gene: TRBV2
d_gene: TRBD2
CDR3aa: ASTRLAVYNEQF

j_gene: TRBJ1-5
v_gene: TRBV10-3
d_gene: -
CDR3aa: ATNEQGYQPQH

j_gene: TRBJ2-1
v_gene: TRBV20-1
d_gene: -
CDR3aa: GGSGNEQF

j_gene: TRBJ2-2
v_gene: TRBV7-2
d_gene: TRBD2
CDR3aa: ASSLDISGSTGELF

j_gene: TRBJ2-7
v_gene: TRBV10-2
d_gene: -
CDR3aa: ASSESYEQY

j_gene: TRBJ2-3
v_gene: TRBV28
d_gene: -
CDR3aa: ASSFIGGRDTQY

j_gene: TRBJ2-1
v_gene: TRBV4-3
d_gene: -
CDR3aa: ASSQSARSSYNEQF

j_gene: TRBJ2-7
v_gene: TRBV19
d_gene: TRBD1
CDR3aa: ASSRDRAYEQY

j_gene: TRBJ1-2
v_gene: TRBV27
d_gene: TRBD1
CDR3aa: ASSPGQGARYDGYT

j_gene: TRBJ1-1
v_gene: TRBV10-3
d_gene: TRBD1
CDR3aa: AISPGQMNTEAF

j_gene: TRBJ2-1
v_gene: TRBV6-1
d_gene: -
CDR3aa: ASSERPGGNEQF

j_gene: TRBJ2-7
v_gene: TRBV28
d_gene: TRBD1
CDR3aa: ASRGQNYEQY

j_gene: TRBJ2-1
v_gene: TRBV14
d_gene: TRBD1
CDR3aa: ASQTGVPGNEQF

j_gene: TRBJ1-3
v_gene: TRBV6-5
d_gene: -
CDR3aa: ASSYSVGSGNTIY

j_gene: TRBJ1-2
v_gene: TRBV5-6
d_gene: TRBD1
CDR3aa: ASSYRGLNYGYT

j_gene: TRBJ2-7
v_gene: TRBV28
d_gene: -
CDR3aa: ASAFWRQSSYEQY

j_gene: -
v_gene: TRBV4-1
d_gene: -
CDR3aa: ASSQVSPKGDGLYEQY

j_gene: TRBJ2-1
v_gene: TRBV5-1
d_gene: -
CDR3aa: ASASLGDGNEQF

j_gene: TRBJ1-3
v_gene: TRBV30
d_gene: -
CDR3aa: AWSVPPDSGNTIY

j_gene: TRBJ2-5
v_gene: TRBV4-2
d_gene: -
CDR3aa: ASSLGAGDRETQY

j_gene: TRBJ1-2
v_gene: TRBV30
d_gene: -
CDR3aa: AWSPGAGYT

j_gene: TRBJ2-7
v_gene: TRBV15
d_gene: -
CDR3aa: ATSRQGNSYEQY

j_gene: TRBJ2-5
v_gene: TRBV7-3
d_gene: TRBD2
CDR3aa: ASSLSGGQETQY

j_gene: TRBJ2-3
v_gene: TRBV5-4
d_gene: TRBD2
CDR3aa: ASSHSMTSGSPTQY

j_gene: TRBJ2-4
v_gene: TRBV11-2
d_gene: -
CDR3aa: ASSFEDREGVDIQY

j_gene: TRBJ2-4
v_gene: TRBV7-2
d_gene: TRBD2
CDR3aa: ASSFTSGALAKNIQY